The present entry profiles one T cell receptor beta chain with its context. Antigen specificity is unknown. The data belong to a study of CD8 T cells in Susac syndrome. Study background: When blood was drawn, the patients with Susac syndrome were therapy-naive, on corticosteroids, or on intravenous immunoglobulin alone. Study-wide points: It was acknowledged in the study that the number of individuals who were included in its TCR sequencing and HLA analysis was relatively small.

The RNA, roughly 0.45 to 1 ug, was put through reverse transcription using random hexamers. MiXCR, applied by TCRdb to the immunoSEQ multiplex PCR reads, yields one record per CDR3 protein. The table has approximately 210,000 distinct CDR3 sequences, less than 95% seen once. V lost 5 bases, J lost 5 bases, and 19 bases lay in between. CDR1 and CDR2 (germline): SEHNR, FQNEAQ (reference sequence). CDR3 size: 16 residues. Peripheral blood CD8+ and CD4+ T cells were profiled by TCR beta sequencing. The source is a human donor with Susac syndrome. The chain has TRBV7-9 and TRBJ2-1, with D perhaps matching TRBD2 (6 bases). Sequencing was performed on CD4+ T cells from PBMCs. As DNA, the CDR3 is TGTGCCAGCAGCCCTCTCCCCGGGACTCTGAACAATGAGCAGTTCTTC. Protein product: CASSPLPGTLNNEQFF.